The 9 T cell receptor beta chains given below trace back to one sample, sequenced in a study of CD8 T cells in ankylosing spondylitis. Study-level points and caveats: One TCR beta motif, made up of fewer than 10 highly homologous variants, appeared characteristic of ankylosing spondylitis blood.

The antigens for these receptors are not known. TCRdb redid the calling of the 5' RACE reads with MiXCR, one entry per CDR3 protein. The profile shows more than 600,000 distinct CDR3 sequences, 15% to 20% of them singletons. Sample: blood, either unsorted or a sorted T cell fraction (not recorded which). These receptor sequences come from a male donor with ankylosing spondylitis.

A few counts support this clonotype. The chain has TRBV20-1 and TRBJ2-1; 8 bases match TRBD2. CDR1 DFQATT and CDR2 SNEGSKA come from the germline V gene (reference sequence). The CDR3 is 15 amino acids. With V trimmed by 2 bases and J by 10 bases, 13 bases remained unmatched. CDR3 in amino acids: CSARSPGLAGIEQFF. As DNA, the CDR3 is TGCAGTGCTAGATCCCCTGGACTAGCCGGAATCGAGCAGTTCTTC.

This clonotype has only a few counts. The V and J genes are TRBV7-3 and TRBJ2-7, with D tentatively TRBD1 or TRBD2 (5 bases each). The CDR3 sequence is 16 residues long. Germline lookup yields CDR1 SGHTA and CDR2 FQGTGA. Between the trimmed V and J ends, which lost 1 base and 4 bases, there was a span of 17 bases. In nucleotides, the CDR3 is TGTGCCAGCAGCTTAATTGAGGCCAGGGAGCAGTACGAGCAGTACTTC. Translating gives CASSLIEAREQYEQYF.

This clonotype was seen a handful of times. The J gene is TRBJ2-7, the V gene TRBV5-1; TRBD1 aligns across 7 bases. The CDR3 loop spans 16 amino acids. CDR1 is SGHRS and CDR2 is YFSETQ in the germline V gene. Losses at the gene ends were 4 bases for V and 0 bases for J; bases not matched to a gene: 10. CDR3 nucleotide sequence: TGCGCCAGCAGCCCAAAAGGACAGGTTCTCTCCTACGAGCAGTACTTC. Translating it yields CASSPKGQVLSYEQYF.

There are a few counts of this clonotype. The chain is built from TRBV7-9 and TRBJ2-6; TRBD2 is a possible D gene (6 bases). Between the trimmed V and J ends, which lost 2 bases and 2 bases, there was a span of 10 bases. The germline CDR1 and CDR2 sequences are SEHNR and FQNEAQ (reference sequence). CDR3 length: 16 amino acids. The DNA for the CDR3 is TGTGCCAGCAGCTTAAACGGGAGACCTGGGGCCAACGTCCTGACTTTC. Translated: CASSLNGRPGANVLTF.

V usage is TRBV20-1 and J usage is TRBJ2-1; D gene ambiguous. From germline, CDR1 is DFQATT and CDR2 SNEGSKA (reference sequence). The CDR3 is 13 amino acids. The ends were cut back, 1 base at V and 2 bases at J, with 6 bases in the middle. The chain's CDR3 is CSARGAAYNEQFF. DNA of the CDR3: TGCAGTGCTAGAGGGGCAGCCTACAATGAGCAGTTCTTC.

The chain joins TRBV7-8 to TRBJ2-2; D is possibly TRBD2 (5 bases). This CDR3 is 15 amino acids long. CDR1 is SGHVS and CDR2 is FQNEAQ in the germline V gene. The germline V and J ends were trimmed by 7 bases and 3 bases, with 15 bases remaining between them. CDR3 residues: CASTPGAADTGELFF. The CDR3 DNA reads TGTGCCAGCACCCCAGGAGCGGCGGACACCGGGGAGCTGTTTTTT. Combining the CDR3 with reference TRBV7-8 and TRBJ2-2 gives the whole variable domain GAGVSQSPRYKVAKRGQDVALRCDPISGHVSLFWYQQALGQGPEFLTYFQNEAQLDKSGLPSDRFFAERPEGSVSTLKIQRTQQEDSAVYLCASTPGAADTGELFFGEGSRLTVL.

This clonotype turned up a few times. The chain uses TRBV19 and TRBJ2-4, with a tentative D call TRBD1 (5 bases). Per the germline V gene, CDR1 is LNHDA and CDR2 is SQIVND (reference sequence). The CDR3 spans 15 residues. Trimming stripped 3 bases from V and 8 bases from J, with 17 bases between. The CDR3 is CASSISDGQRDIQYF. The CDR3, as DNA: TGTGCCAGTAGTATTTCTGACGGACAAAGAGACATTCAGTACTTC. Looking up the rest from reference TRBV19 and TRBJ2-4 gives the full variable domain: DGGITQSPKYLFRKEGQNVTLSCEQNLNHDAMYWYRQDPGQGLRLIYYSQIVNDFQKGDIAEGYSVSREKKESFPLTVTSAQKNPTAFYLCASSISDGQRDIQYFGAGTRLSVL.

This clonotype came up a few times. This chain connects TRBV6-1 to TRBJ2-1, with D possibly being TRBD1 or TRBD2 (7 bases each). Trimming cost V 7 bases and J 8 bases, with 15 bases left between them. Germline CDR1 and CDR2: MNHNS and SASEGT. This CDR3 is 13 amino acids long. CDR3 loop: CASKGRGGYEQFF. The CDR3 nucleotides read TGTGCCAGCAAAGGCAGGGGGGGGTATGAGCAGTTCTTC.

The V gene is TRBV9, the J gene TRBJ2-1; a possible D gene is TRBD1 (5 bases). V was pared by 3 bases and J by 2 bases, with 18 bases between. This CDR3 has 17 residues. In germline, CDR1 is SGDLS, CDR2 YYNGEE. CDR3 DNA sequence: TGTGCCAGCAGCGCACCATTGGGGCGGAGTACCTACAATGAGCAGTTCTTC. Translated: CASSAPLGRSTYNEQFF. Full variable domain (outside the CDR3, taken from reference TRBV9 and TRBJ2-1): DSGVTQTPKHLITATGQRVTLRCSPRSGDLSVYWYQQSLDQGLQFLIQYYNGEERAKGNILERFSAQQFPDLHSELNLSSLELGDSALYFCASSAPLGRSTYNEQFFGPGTRLTVL.